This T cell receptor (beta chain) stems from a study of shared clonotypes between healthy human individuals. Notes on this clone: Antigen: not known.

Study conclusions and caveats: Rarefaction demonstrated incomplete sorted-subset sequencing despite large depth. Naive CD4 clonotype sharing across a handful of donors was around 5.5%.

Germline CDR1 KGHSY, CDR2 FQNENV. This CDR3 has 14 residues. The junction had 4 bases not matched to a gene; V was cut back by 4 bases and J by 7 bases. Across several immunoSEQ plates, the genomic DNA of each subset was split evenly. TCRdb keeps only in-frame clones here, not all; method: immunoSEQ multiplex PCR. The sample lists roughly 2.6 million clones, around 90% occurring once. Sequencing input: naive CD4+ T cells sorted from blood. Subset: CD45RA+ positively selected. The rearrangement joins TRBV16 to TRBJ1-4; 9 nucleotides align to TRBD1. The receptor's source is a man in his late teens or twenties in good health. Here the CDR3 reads CASSPETGGEKLFF. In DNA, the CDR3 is TGTGCCAGCAGCCCTGAGACAGGGGGTGAAAAACTGTTTTTT.